This T cell receptor (beta chain) comes out of a study of T cells in tumors after PD-1 blockade (dated by TCRdb to about 2019). Broadly, across the study: Exclusion criteria were prior checkpoint blockade, use of systemic immunosuppressants, or recent radiotherapy or other anti-cancer therapy within 4 weeks. Some patients also continued taking vismodegib 150 mg daily during anti-PD-1 treatment. An average of 113,528 TCR templates (range about 21,000-280,000) and about 38,000 unique clonotypes was obtained for peripheral blood samples. Treatment consisted of either cemiplimab 350 mg every 2 weeks or pembrolizumab 200 mg every 3 weeks. To compare clonotypes in blood versus tumor, bulk TCR sequencing was run on under 11 peripheral blood samples drawn from four to six patients. Paired single-cell RNA and TCR sequencing was performed on site-matched tumors from BCC or SCC patients before and after anti-PD-1 therapy. RECIST version 1.1 was used to assess clinical response. Points the paper makes about the study in general: Approximately 43% of tumor TCR clonotypes were found in blood, and some novel exhausted tumor clones appeared in pre-treatment blood, suggesting peripheral recruitment. The source of novel T cell clones was not identified and could include lymphoid organs or rare unexpanded clones within the tumor or its periphery.

V trim: 1 base; J trim: 9 bases; unmatched bases: 5. The CDR3, cysteine through phenylalanine, is 14 amino acids long. The retained sequence is limited to the CDR3, 42 bases, with the frame set at the first base. CDR1 KGHDR and CDR2 SFDVKD were looked up in the germline V gene. The immunoSEQ platform was used to carry out deep TCRbeta sequencing. The authors' pipeline ran thus. Only productive rearrangements were exported from the immunoSEQ Analyzer for downstream analysis. T cell phenotypes were assigned to bulk TCRbeta clonotypes by matching the clonotypes to single-cell RNA+TCR-seq clones that had the same TCRbeta sequence. Tumor enrichment of a clone was calculated by dividing the clone's tumor frequency by the clone's PBMC frequency, both taken from bulk TCR sequencing. TCRs were grouped by GLIPH into specificity groups, defined as clusters of distinct TCRs likely recognizing common antigens via shared CDR3 motifs. TCRdb provides this immuneACCESS table in a form limited to in-frame rearrangements. Some clones are lacking; in checked studies, under half of them reflect an unresolved V gene, and why the rest are absent is not known. V, J and clone size are those of that table, while D and trimming were read from the DNA. The sample records around 50,000 clones, 79% of which are singletons. Roughly 17% of the sample is taken by the ten largest.

Of note for this clone: Its antigen remains undetermined. Within one base of it there is no much larger clone, and no base qualities were kept.

The sample's time point label is to be understood as: before anti-PD-1 therapy. For bulk TCRbeta sequencing, genomic DNA was extracted from tumor biopsies or peripheral blood, and input amounts ranged from roughly 600 ng to 6,500 ng. Every patient had histologically proven advanced or metastatic basal or squamous cell carcinoma and was a poor candidate for surgical resection. The basal cell carcinoma cohort comprised fewer than 12 patients, of whom several had bulk tumor TCR sequencing. In this chain, TRBV24-1 is recombined with TRBJ2-1; TRBD1 aligns with 7 central bases. This receptor was taken from a human donor with basal cell carcinoma. The sequenced sample was PBMCs, obtained before anti-PD-1 treatment. For the CDR3, the sequence is CATSDFWDSSEQFF. The nucleotide sequence reads TGTGCCACCAGTGATTTTTGGGACAGTAGTGAGCAGTTCTTC.